The rows below give T cell receptor beta chains drawn from one sample of a study of technical replicates of blood from several donors. Some clones are missing from TCRdb's copy, which holds only in-frame ones; the method was immunoSEQ multiplex PCR. Here the sample spans 9,500 to 15,000 clones, 85% to 95% being singletons. The sequencing input was PBMCs. The origin of the receptors is a human donor in good health. Both conserved end residues are part of each CDR3. D genes are given only for firm matches. Size is omitted from some rows. Given values are once, few, many or a class for expanded clones.

-	TRBV6-5	TRBD1	TRBJ2-2	CASSSTGGRGTGELFF	TGTGCCAGCAGTTCCACAGGGGGCAGGGGCACCGGGGAGCTGTTTTTT
-	TRBV7-6	-	TRBJ2-1	CASSPYPDGENEQFF	TGTGCCAGCAGCCCCTATCCCGACGGAGAAAATGAGCAGTTCTTC
-	TRBV7-9	-	TRBJ2-4	CASSLARERDIQYF	TGTGCCAGCAGCTTAGCTAGGGAGCGGGACATTCAGTACTTC
-	TRBV2	TRBD2	TRBJ2-7	CASSDFGGRAVGQYF	TGTGCCAGCAGTGACTTTGGCGGGAGGGCCGTCGGGCAGTACTTC
-	TRBV6-5	TRBD1	TRBJ2-2	CASSYSGQGSGELFF	TGTGCCAGCAGTTACTCGGGACAGGGATCCGGGGAGCTGTTTTTT
-	TRBV5-6	TRBD2	TRBJ2-1	CASSWTSGRWMNEQFF	TGTGCCAGCAGCTGGACTAGCGGGAGATGGATGAATGAGCAGTTCTTC
-	TRBV5-1	-	TRBJ2-7	CASSFGLSYEQYF	TGCGCCAGCAGCTTCGGACTATCCTACGAGCAGTACTTC
-	TRBV28	-	TRBJ1-5	CASSSGAGLNQPQHF	TGTGCCAGCAGCTCCGGGGCGGGGTTAAATCAGCCCCAGCATTTT
-	TRBV5-8	TRBD1	TRBJ1-3	CASSWTGTGGNTIYF	TGTGCCAGCAGCTGGACCGGGACAGGGGGAAACACCATATATTTT
-	TRBV5-1	TRBD2	TRBJ2-4	CASSISGREENIQYF	TGCGCCAGCAGCATCAGCGGGAGGGAGGAAAACATTCAGTACTTC
-	TRBV4-2	-	TRBJ2-4	CASSQDLGKAVKNIQYF	TGTGCCAGCAGCCAAGATCTCGGGAAAGCTGTCAAAAACATTCAGTACTTC
-	TRBV13	TRBD1	TRBJ2-7	CASSLGGQGIEQYF	TGTGCCAGCAGCTTAGGGGGACAGGGGATCGAGCAGTACTTC
-	TRBV5-8	TRBD1	TRBJ1-2	CASSPRTGSYGYTF	TGTGCCAGCAGCCCCAGGACAGGGTCCTATGGCTACACCTTC
-	TRBV12-5	TRBD1	TRBJ1-5	CASGPQDRQGANQPQHF	TGTGCTAGTGGACCCCAGGACCGGCAGGGGGCAAATCAGCCCCAGCATTTT
-	TRBV6-6	-	TRBJ1-1	CASRPEEYTEAFF	TGTGCCAGCAGACCAGAGGAATACACTGAAGCTTTCTTT
-	TRBV5-1	TRBD2	TRBJ2-5	CASSLQRETETQYF	TGCGCCAGCAGCCTACAGCGGGAGACAGAGACCCAGTACTTC
once	TRBV5-6	TRBD2	TRBJ2-3	CASSDRRVSGSTDTQYF	TGTGCCAGCAGCGACCGGCGGGTTAGCGGGAGCACAGATACGCAGTATTTT
-	TRBV27	-	TRBJ1-5	CASSPEPPRPQHF	TGTGCCAGCAGTCCAGAACCTCCCCGGCCCCAGCATTTT
once	TRBV18	-	TRBJ2-1	CASSPDLKQFF	TGTGCCAGCTCCCCCGACTTAAAGCAGTTCTTC
-	TRBV5-1	TRBD2	TRBJ2-3	CASSLAGGIDTQYF	TGCGCCAGCAGTTTAGCGGGAGGGATAGATACGCAGTATTTT
once	TRBV6-1	-	TRBJ2-7	CASPMSYEQYF	TGTGCCAGCCCTATGTCCTACGAGCAGTACTTC
-	TRBV2	-	TRBJ2-3	CASSLDYSDTQYF	TGTGCCAGCAGTTTGGACTACTCAGATACGCAGTATTTT
-	TRBV7-6	TRBD2	TRBJ2-5	CAGGGQETQYF	TGTGCCGGGGGAGGGCAAGAGACCCAGTACTTC
-	TRBV5-1	TRBD2	TRBJ2-7	CASSQGTSAHRIYEQYF	TGCGCCAGCAGCCAGGGGACTAGCGCTCATCGGATCTACGAGCAGTACTTC
-	TRBV2	-	TRBJ2-1	CASSQEVPQFF	TGTGCCAGCAGCCAAGAGGTCCCCCAGTTCTTC
-	TRBV9	TRBD2	TRBJ2-1	CASSSSPQTSGSDNEQFF	TGTGCCAGCAGCTCTAGCCCCCAGACTAGCGGGAGTGACAATGAGCAGTTCTTC
-	TRBV11-2	TRBD1	TRBJ2-7	CASSFVGQGSYEQYF	TGTGCCAGCAGCTTTGTGGGACAGGGTTCCTACGAGCAGTACTTC
once	TRBV7-9	TRBD2	TRBJ2-7	CASSFTAGAIYEQYF	TGTGCCAGCAGCTTCACGGCGGGAGCGATCTACGAGCAGTACTTC
-	TRBV30	TRBD1	TRBJ1-2	CAWSVQGGYGYTF	TGTGCCTGGAGTGTACAGGGGGGGTATGGCTACACCTTC